These T cell receptor beta chains were read from a single sample in a study of cytomegalovirus exposure and HLA in healthy donors. Sequencing used immunoSEQ multiplex PCR; TCRdb keeps in-frame clones, though not all of them. The data hold around 120,000 clones, with around 89% observed a single time. Sequencing was done on a sample of PBMCs. All receptors derive from a woman aged 18-30 years in good health and CMV-seropositive. CDR3s include the opening cysteine and the closing phenylalanine or tryptophan. D genes are given only for firm matches. Rows may omit the clone size; those that give it use once, few, many or a size class.

d_call	v_call	j_call	clone_size	cdr3_aa	cdr3_nt
TRBD2	TRBV4-1	TRBJ2-1	.	CASSYGLAGSYNEQFF	TGCGCCAGCAGTTATGGACTAGCGGGGTCCTACAATGAGCAGTTCTTC
.	TRBV6-5	TRBJ1-1	.	CASSPWEGSGTEAFF	TGTGCCAGCAGCCCCTGGGAGGGCTCGGGCACTGAAGCTTTCTTT
TRBD1	TRBV15	TRBJ2-2	.	CATSRTWQGAGELFF	TGTGCCACCAGCCGAACGTGGCAGGGGGCCGGGGAGCTGTTTTTT
.	TRBV18	TRBJ1-1	few	CASSPERGTEAFF	TGTGCCAGCTCACCAGAACGGGGCACTGAAGCTTTCTTT
TRBD2	TRBV19	TRBJ2-7	.	CASSSGGRRTSYEQYF	TGTGCCAGTAGTAGTGGCGGACGACGGACTAGTTACGAGCAGTACTTC
.	TRBV6-6	TRBJ2-7	few	CAIGPGSYEQYF	TGTGCCATCGGCCCAGGAAGCTACGAGCAGTACTTC
TRBD1	TRBV5-1	TRBJ1-2	.	CASSAKHFRGPYYGYTF	TGCGCCAGCAGCGCAAAACATTTCAGGGGGCCCTACTATGGCTACACCTTC
TRBD2	TRBV10-3	TRBJ2-1	few	CAISESGSGHNEQFF	TGTGCCATCAGTGAGTCTGGTAGCGGGCACAATGAGCAGTTCTTC
.	TRBV5-1	TRBJ2-6	.	CASHSGANVLTF	TGCGCCAGCCATTCTGGGGCCAACGTCCTGACTTTC
.	TRBV7-9	TRBJ1-5	.	CASSLGQSDQPQHF	TGTGCCAGCAGCTTAGGACAGTCCGATCAGCCCCAGCATTTT
TRBD1	TRBV6-5	TRBJ2-2	.	CASNRDRVDGELFF	TGTGCCAGCAACCGGGACAGGGTTGACGGGGAGCTGTTTTTT
TRBD2	TRBV7-6	TRBJ2-3	.	CASSSGLADSDTQYF	TGTGCCAGCAGCTCCGGACTAGCGGACTCAGATACGCAGTATTTT
.	TRBV6-1	TRBJ1-5	.	CASSESTRGNQPQHF	TGTGCCAGCAGTGAATCAACACGGGGGAATCAGCCCCAGCATTTT
.	TRBV11-3	TRBJ2-7	few	CASSATYEQYF	TGTGCCAGCAGCGCGACCTACGAGCAGTACTTC
TRBD1	TRBV7-9	TRBJ1-4	.	CASSFEGGTNEKLFF	TGTGCCAGCAGCTTTGAAGGGGGCACTAATGAAAAACTGTTTTTT
.	TRBV30	TRBJ1-4	.	CAWRFSAWGGNEKLFF	TGTGCCTGGAGGTTCTCAGCTTGGGGGGGTAATGAAAAACTGTTTTTT
.	TRBV13	TRBJ2-7	.	CASSLAPYEQYF	TGTGCCAGCAGCCTAGCCCCTTACGAGCAGTACTTC
.	TRBV18	TRBJ2-7	.	CASSPSRTFYEQYF	TGTGCCAGCTCACCATCTCGTACATTCTACGAGCAGTACTTC
.	TRBV11-3	TRBJ1-1	.	CASQGSREAFF	TGTGCCAGCCAGGGGTCAAGGGAAGCTTTCTTT
TRBD1	TRBV19	TRBJ1-2	.	CASSITGGGLRGYTF	TGTGCCAGTAGTATAACAGGGGGAGGACTTCGCGGCTACACCTTC
.	TRBV4-1	TRBJ1-2	.	CASSQEQSNYGYTF	TGCGCCAGCAGCCAAGAACAGAGTAACTATGGCTACACCTTC
TRBD1	TRBV7-9	TRBJ1-1	.	CASREPGQFFFAEAFF	TGTGCCAGCAGAGAGCCGGGACAGTTCTTTTTCGCTGAAGCTTTCTTT
.	TRBV11-2	TRBJ2-7	.	CASSSAGSYYEQYF	TGTGCCAGCAGCTCGGCGGGGAGTTACTACGAGCAGTACTTC
TRBD1	TRBV13	TRBJ2-7	.	CASSFQGALGEQYF	TGTGCCAGCAGCTTTCAGGGGGCCCTCGGCGAGCAGTACTTC
TRBD2	TRBV28	TRBJ2-7	.	CASSLLDLAGAHEQYF	TGTGCCAGCAGTTTATTAGATCTAGCGGGAGCCCACGAGCAGTACTTC
.	TRBV18	TRBJ2-1	.	CASSRGGQNEQFF	TGTGCCAGCTCGCGGGGAGGACAAAATGAGCAGTTCTTC
TRBD2	TRBV6-1	TRBJ2-1	.	CASSGYTSGRPLKQFF	TGTGCCAGCAGTGGATACACTAGCGGGAGGCCCCTTAAGCAGTTCTTC
TRBD2	TRBV4-1	TRBJ2-3	.	CASSQEVSGGLKTQYF	TGCGCCAGCAGCCAAGAAGTTAGCGGGGGGCTTAAGACGCAGTATTTT
.	TRBV9	TRBJ2-2	once	CASSPRQAATGELFF	TGTGCCAGCAGCCCCCGACAGGCGGCCACCGGGGAGCTGTTTTTT
.	TRBV19	TRBJ1-1	.	CASSIEGGLLNTEAFF	TGTGCCAGTAGTATAGAAGGAGGACTCCTGAACACTGAAGCTTTCTTT
.	TRBV2	TRBJ1-2	.	CAQQSIPGEDTF	TGTGCGCAGCAGTCTATTCCCGGCGAGGACACCTTC
TRBD2	TRBV28	TRBJ2-3	.	CASSFLSGGVTDTQYF	TGTGCCAGCAGTTTTCTTAGCGGGGGTGTCACAGATACGCAGTATTTT
TRBD2	TRBV5-6	TRBJ2-7	.	CASSWGGLGQEHF	TGTGCCAGCAGCTGGGGGGGTTTGGGCCAAGAGCACTTC
.	TRBV4-3	TRBJ2-3	.	CASSQDWELGTDTQYF	TGCGCCAGCAGCCAAGATTGGGAGCTGGGCACAGATACGCAGTATTTT
.	TRBV9	TRBJ1-1	once	CASSVGQKNTEAFF	TGTGCCAGCAGCGTAGGCCAGAAGAACACTGAAGCTTTCTTT
.	TRBV10-3	TRBJ2-3	.	CAISDLQGSTDTQYF	TGTGCCATCAGTGATCTCCAGGGTAGTACAGATACGCAGTATTTT
.	TRBV15	TRBJ1-4	.	CATSRGGSEKLFF	TGTGCCACCAGCAGGGGGGGAAGTGAAAAACTGTTTTTT
TRBD1	TRBV6-1	TRBJ1-5	.	CASSDWTGGNQPQHF	TGTGCCAGCAGTGATTGGACAGGGGGCAATCAGCCCCAGCATTTT